The sequence of this TCR beta chain was determined in a study of T cells in Graves' hyperthyroidism and ophthalmopathy. CDR3 size: 18 residues. V was pared by 7 bases and J by 3 bases, with 26 bases between. CDR1 and CDR2 from the germline V gene are MDHEN and SYDVKM. The source material, RNA transcripts, was used to amplify TCR beta CDR3 regions. Primed by the HTBI set, a first-round RT-PCR was run on the TCR CDR3. TCRdb called the multiplex PCR reads again in MiXCR, with one record for every CDR3 protein. The sample lists some 270,000 distinct CDR3 sequences, about an eighth seen once, with roughly 7.7% in the top ten. Patients aged 18 to 65 had newly diagnosed hyperthyroidism that had lasted under 2 months. Investigators excluded patients with uncontrolled infection, other autoimmune disease, pregnancy or lactation. For the diagnoses, clinical symptoms, serum thyroxine and TRAb, thyroid ultrasound and orbital computed tomography were used.

The chain is built from TRBV28 and TRBJ2-3; a possible D gene is TRBD1 (6 bases). This clonotype was obtained from a woman between 40 and 55 years old with Graves' hyperthyroidism. Material: blood. The CDR3 spells CASNPTPGRQGWTDTQYF. Written as DNA, the CDR3 is TGTGCCAGCAATCCGACCCCGGGACGGCAGGGGTGGACAGATACGCAGTATTTT.